This TCR beta chain was retrieved from a study of early T cells in non-severe SARS-CoV-2 infection. Looking at the study overall: Sequencing was performed on bulk RNA from unsorted whole blood, leaving chains unpaired.

Overall study results and limits: Using VDJdb, the matching emphasized anti-spike CD8 responses while missing private and CD4 specificities.

The CDR3 has 15 amino acids. Germline CDR1 SGHTA, CDR2 FQGNSA. V dropped 1 base and J dropped 1; count of bases not matched to a gene: 0. Tagging with unique molecular identifiers was applied to individual cDNA molecules. MiXCR, run by TCRdb on the 5' RACE reads, gives a single entry per CDR3 protein. Of 85,000 to 100,000 distinct CDR3 sequences in the sample, less than 15% were seen once. A few counts support this clonotype. Its antigen is unknown. This TCR was recovered from an adult who was a healthcare worker with PCR-confirmed SARS-CoV-2 infection or an uninfected control (not recorded which). The rearrangement uses TRBV7-2 and TRBJ2-7; 11 nucleotides match TRBD2. The source material was whole blood. This CDR3 reads CASSLGTSGSYEQYF. CDR3 DNA sequence: TGTGCCAGCAGCTTAGGGACTAGCGGGTCCTACGAGCAGTACTTC.